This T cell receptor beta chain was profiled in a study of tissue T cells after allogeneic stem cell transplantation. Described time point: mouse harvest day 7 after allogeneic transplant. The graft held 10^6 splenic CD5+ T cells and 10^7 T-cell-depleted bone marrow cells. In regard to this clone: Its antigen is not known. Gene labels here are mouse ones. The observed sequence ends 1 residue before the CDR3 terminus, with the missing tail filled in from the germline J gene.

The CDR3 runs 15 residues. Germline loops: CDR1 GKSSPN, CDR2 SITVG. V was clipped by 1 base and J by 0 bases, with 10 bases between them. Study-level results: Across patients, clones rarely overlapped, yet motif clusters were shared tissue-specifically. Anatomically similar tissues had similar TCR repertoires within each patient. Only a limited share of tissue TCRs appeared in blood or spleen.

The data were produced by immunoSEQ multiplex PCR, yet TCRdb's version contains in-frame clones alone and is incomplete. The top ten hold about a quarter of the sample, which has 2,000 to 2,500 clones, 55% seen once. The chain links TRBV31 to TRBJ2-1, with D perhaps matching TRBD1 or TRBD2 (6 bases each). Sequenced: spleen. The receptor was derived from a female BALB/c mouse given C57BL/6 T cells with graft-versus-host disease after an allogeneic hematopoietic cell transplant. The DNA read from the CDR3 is TGTGCCTGGAGTCGGGTGGGGGCTAACTATGCTGAGCAGTTC. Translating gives CAWSRVGANYAEQF. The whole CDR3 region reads CAWSRVGANYAEQFF.